The rows below give T cell receptor beta chains drawn from one sample of a study of shared clonotypes between healthy human individuals. This table comes from immunoSEQ multiplex PCR, and its TCRdb copy is limited to in-frame clones, with some not included. Counted here are roughly 1,800,000 clones, just under 95% occurring once; the ten biggest clones make up 1.2%. Sequenced material: naive CD8+ T cells sorted from blood. These receptors were obtained from a man between 18 and 29 years old in good health. CDR3s include the opening cysteine and the closing phenylalanine or tryptophan. D genes are given only for firm matches. Only some rows state a clone size, as once, few, many or a class for expanded clones.

J gene	D gene	clone size	V gene	CDR3 DNA	CDR3 protein
TRBJ2-5	.	.	TRBV4-1	TGCGCCAGCAGCCCCCTCGGGCTGGGGGGAGAGACCCAGTACTTC	CASSPLGLGGETQYF
TRBJ2-5	TRBD1	.	TRBV19	TGTGCCAGTAGCCGGGACAGGGGAGAGACCCAGTACTTC	CASSRDRGETQYF
TRBJ2-5	.	.	TRBV7-6	TGTGCCAGCAGCTCGACAAGGTTCGGGGAGACCCAGTACTTC	CASSSTRFGETQYF
TRBJ2-3	TRBD2	.	TRBV5-1	TGCGCCAGCAGCTTGGGAGGCGGGGGTAGCACAGATACGCAGTATTTT	CASSLGGGGSTDTQYF
TRBJ1-6	.	.	TRBV27	TGTGCCAGCAGTTTTGGGACCGCCAATTCACCCCTCCACTTT	CASSFGTANSPLHF
TRBJ2-1	.	.	TRBV27	TGTGCCAGCAGTTTGGGGACGGGGTACAATGAGCAGTTCTTC	CASSLGTGYNEQFF
TRBJ2-1	.	.	TRBV4-3	TGCGCCAGCAGCCAAGGGTGGACTAGGGGGGATGAGCAGTTCTTC	CASSQGWTRGDEQFF
TRBJ2-1	TRBD2	.	TRBV4-3	TGCGCCAGCAGCCAAGACCCTCTAGCGGGAGAAGGGTACAATGAGCAGTTCTTC	CASSQDPLAGEGYNEQFF
TRBJ2-5	TRBD1	.	TRBV2	TGTGCCAGCAGTGACAGGGACAGGGGCGGAGAGACCCAGTACTTC	CASSDRDRGGETQYF
TRBJ2-3	TRBD2	.	TRBV13	TGTGCCAGCAGCTTAGGAGCTAGCGGTTACACAGATACGCAGTATTTT	CASSLGASGYTDTQYF
TRBJ2-6	.	.	TRBV13	TGTGCCAGCAGCTCACAGGGTTTCAACGTCCTGACTTTC	CASSSQGFNVLTF
TRBJ1-2	.	.	TRBV4-3	TGCGCCAGCAGCCGCTCCTTGGGGGAAGGGGACTATGGCTACACCTTC	CASSRSLGEGDYGYTF
TRBJ2-3	.	.	TRBV7-9	TGTGCCAGCAGCCAGAGGACAGATAGCACAGATACGCAGTATTTT	CASSQRTDSTDTQYF
TRBJ1-4	TRBD1	.	TRBV13	TGTGCCAGCACCGAAGGACAGGCGACCAATGAAAAACTGTTTTTT	CASTEGQATNEKLFF
TRBJ2-7	.	.	TRBV2	TGTGCCAGCAGCCAGGGGCGGGCGTCCTCCTACGAGCAGTACTTC	CASSQGRASSYEQYF
TRBJ1-5	TRBD1	few	TRBV29-1	TGCAGCGCGCTACAGGGGGAGGGACAGCCCCAGCATTTT	CSALQGEGQPQHF
TRBJ2-3	.	.	TRBV4-3	TGCGCCAGCAGCCAAGATGGGCTAGCCCCCACAGATACGCAGTATTTT	CASSQDGLAPTDTQYF
TRBJ2-1	.	once	TRBV7-9	TGTGCCAGCAGCTTAATAGGTGCCGACAATGAGCAGTTCTTC	CASSLIGADNEQFF
TRBJ2-1	.	.	TRBV4-3	TGCGCCAGCAGCCAAGCAGGCTTAATTGCCTACAATGAGCAGTTCTTC	CASSQAGLIAYNEQFF
TRBJ2-7	.	.	TRBV7-2	TGTGCCAGCAGCTTCCGGGGCCCCTACGAGCAGTACTTC	CASSFRGPYEQYF
TRBJ2-5	TRBD1	.	TRBV10-3	TGTGCCATCAGGGGACAGGGGGGAGAGACCCAGTACTTC	CAIRGQGGETQYF
TRBJ2-7	.	.	TRBV30	TGTGCCTGGAGTCCTACGGACCCCTACGAGCAGTACTTC	CAWSPTDPYEQYF